The rows below give T cell receptor beta chains drawn from one sample of a study of OX40 agonist ivuxolimab in advanced cancers. The table came from immunoSEQ multiplex PCR; TCRdb's copy has only in-frame clones and leaves some out. The sample lists about 78,000 clones; approximately 84% were seen once. This material consisted of CD4+ or CD8+ T cells sorted from blood, taken in a trial of the OX40 agonist ivuxolimab. All receptors come from an adult with an advanced solid tumor such as melanoma, head and neck, liver or kidney cancer. Both conserved end residues are part of each CDR3. Fields, in order: J gene, D gene, V gene, CDR3 protein. A D gene is named only where the DNA matches it firmly.

TRBJ2-1 | . | TRBV28 | CASSRPALSGQAKGQFF
TRBJ2-4 | TRBD1 | TRBV5-8 | CASSQTGLGDKNIQYF
TRBJ2-3 | TRBD1 | TRBV5-6 | CASSLPGTASTDTQYF
TRBJ1-2 | . | TRBV4-3 | CASSQQVLSSTTNYGYTF
TRBJ1-6 | . | TRBV10-2 | CASRVGAGTTGSPLHF
TRBJ2-1 | . | TRBV7-8 | CASSLNTAQFF
TRBJ1-1 | . | TRBV6-1 | CASSLTPEAFF
TRBJ1-1 | . | TRBV7-2 | CASSSRDRHTEAFF
TRBJ1-2 | . | TRBV5-6 | CASSLKGVLGYTF
TRBJ1-5 | . | TRBV6-5 | CASSLVVGQPQHF
TRBJ2-1 | TRBD2 | TRBV11-1 | CASSSSGLAAYNEQFF
TRBJ2-2 | . | TRBV5-1 | CASSLVQAGELFF
TRBJ2-4 | TRBD1 | TRBV27 | CASSTLYRGRDKNIQYF
TRBJ1-1 | . | TRBV5-1 | CASSLFSQGTATEAFF
TRBJ1-2 | . | TRBV6-6 | CASTQAGGRLGYTF
TRBJ2-2 | . | TRBV18 | CASSPGTSNTGELFF
TRBJ1-1 | . | TRBV16 | CASSLTGGVNTEAFF
TRBJ2-1 | TRBD1 | TRBV19 | CASSIRAGGDEQFF
TRBJ2-7 | TRBD2 | TRBV7-8 | CASSVGGLAGTYEQYF
TRBJ1-6 | TRBD1 | TRBV9 | CASRQTGTGNSPLHF
TRBJ1-6 | . | TRBV5-1 | CASSLSVLGNSPLHF
TRBJ1-1 | . | TRBV2 | CASSGGVLGNTEAFF
TRBJ2-6 | TRBD2 | TRBV7-8 | CASSSPGLDFSGANVLTF
TRBJ1-4 | . | TRBV6-5 | CASSYSLGQKLFF
TRBJ2-3 | . | TRBV7-8 | CASSLEGRTDTQYF
TRBJ1-1 | TRBD1 | TRBV6-4 | CASSVDRATEAFF
TRBJ2-2 | . | TRBV28 | CASSLGGGARELFF
TRBJ1-1 | . | TRBV7-6 | CASSLTLNTEAFF
TRBJ1-6 | . | TRBV9 | CASSVEQGGSPLHF
TRBJ1-2 | . | TRBV19 | CASSWQNMGYGYTF
TRBJ2-3 | . | TRBV11-3 | CASSTALEAQYF
TRBJ2-2 | . | TRBV7-3 | CASSLSLGGTGELFF
TRBJ2-3 | . | TRBV18 | CASSPDKSTDTQYF
TRBJ2-7 | TRBD2 | TRBV5-1 | CASKGTSGIPTYEQYF
TRBJ1-5 | . | TRBV10-2 | CASREGGNQPQHF
TRBJ1-3 | . | TRBV6-6 | CASSYGPRRGNTIYF
TRBJ2-7 | TRBD1 | TRBV6-6 | CASSLQGTRYEQYF
TRBJ1-1 | . | TRBV6-5 | CASSSIEDTRFGAFF
TRBJ2-7 | TRBD2 | TRBV6-5 | CASTTWTSGSYEQYF
TRBJ2-7 | . | TRBV14 | CASSPLGSFYEQYF
TRBJ2-1 | TRBD2 | TRBV19 | CASSHSSGGVFNEQFF
TRBJ2-6 | TRBD1 | TRBV19 | CASTPVTGNSGANVLTF
TRBJ2-6 | TRBD1 | TRBV13 | CASSPRTGVASGANVLTF
TRBJ1-5 | TRBD1 | TRBV19 | CASNRDRVSQPQHF
TRBJ2-2 | . | TRBV9 | CASSPGEGATGELFF
TRBJ2-4 | TRBD1 | TRBV15 | CATSRVVGQGAYIQYF
TRBJ1-2 | . | TRBV5-1 | CASSLGGYYGYTF
TRBJ2-1 | . | TRBV28 | CASSDSTKVNEQFF
TRBJ2-1 | TRBD1 | TRBV19 | CASSIPGQGNNEQFF
TRBJ1-2 | . | TRBV7-9 | CASSGDGYTF
TRBJ1-1 | TRBD1 | TRBV29-1 | CSVEDRVQGVSTEAFF
TRBJ1-1 | TRBD1 | TRBV5-1 | CASRQSGTVNTEAFF
TRBJ1-1 | . | TRBV29-1 | CSVVPANRRAAEAFF